One sample yielded the 23 T cell receptor beta chains listed below, sequenced in a study of shared clonotypes between healthy human individuals. Only in-frame clones appear in the TCRdb table, and some are missing; sequencing was by immunoSEQ multiplex PCR. The profile shows about 2.4 million clones, over 85% of them singletons. Sequenced sample: naive CD4+ T cells sorted from blood. Noted subset: CD45RA+ positively selected. The receptors shown here come from a man between 18 and 35 years old in good health.

The gene calls are TRBV5-1 and TRBJ2-1; TRBD2 aligns across 8 bases. Germline-derived CDR1 and CDR2 are SGHRS and YFSETQ. There are 14 residues in the CDR3. Trimming removed 7 bases from V and 4 bases from J; junction bases left unmatched: 7. The CDR3: CASQEASGYNEQFF. In DNA, the CDR3 is TGCGCCAGCCAGGAAGCTAGCGGGTACAATGAGCAGTTCTTC.

V gene TRBV7-2 combines with J gene TRBJ2-3, with D unresolved. V was clipped by 0 bases and J by 1 base, with 14 bases between them. CDR3 length: 17 amino acids. Germline CDR1 is SGHTA and CDR2 is FQGNSA. The CDR3 here is CASSLALGVSGTDTQYF. The CDR3 DNA follows: TGTGCCAGCAGCTTAGCGCTTGGGGTCTCTGGCACAGATACGCAGTATTTT.

The CDR3 DNA reads TGTGCCAGCAGCTTGGGTGGGGCTACCATTCCCACAGATACGCAGTATTTT. Amino acid sequence: CASSLGGATIPTDTQYF. The chain is built from TRBV5-4 and TRBJ2-3; TRBD1 might be the D (5 bases). CDR1 is SGHNT, CDR2 YYREEE, per germline (reference sequence). The CDR3 is 17 residues long. Trimming pared 0 bases from V and 2 bases from J, leaving 16 bases between.

This chain links TRBV5-6 with TRBJ1-1; TRBD1 agrees at 8 bases. Germline CDR1 reads SGHDT; CDR2 reads YYEEEE. The CDR3 contains 15 residues. V lost 5 bases, J lost 5 bases, and 11 bases stayed unmatched. Written as DNA, the CDR3 is TGTGCCAGCAGTTCTGTCCAGGGGGCTCGGACTGAAGCTTTCTTT. It is translated as CASSSVQGARTEAFF.

The chain links TRBV7-9 to TRBJ1-5, with TRBD1 identical over 7 bases. Trimming cost V 2 bases and J 7 bases; bases outside gene matches: 2. The CDR3 length is 13 residues. Germline V lookup: CDR1 SEHNR, CDR2 FQNEAQ (reference sequence). The CDR3 DNA is TGTGCCAGCAGCTTAACAGGGGCCCAGCCCCAGCATTTT. Protein product: CASSLTGAQPQHF.

The genes are TRBV19 and TRBJ1-1, with a tentative D call TRBD1 (6 bases). Trimming stripped 3 bases from V and 10 bases from J, with 15 bases between. The CDR3 is made up of 13 amino acids. CDR1 is LNHDA, CDR2 SQIVND, per germline (reference sequence). The CDR3 DNA follows: TGTGCCAGTAGTATCAATGTGGGGGGCAGAGCTTTCTTT. This encodes CASSINVGGRAFF.

The chain recombines TRBV9 with TRBJ1-1; D remains unclear. V was clipped by 3 bases and J by 4 bases, with 10 bases between them. The CDR3 sequence is 13 residues long. In germline, CDR1 is SGDLS, CDR2 YYNGEE. CDR3 protein: CASSDGRTTEAFF. For the CDR3, the DNA is TGTGCCAGCAGCGATGGGAGGACCACTGAAGCTTTCTTT.

The chain combines TRBV10-3 with TRBJ1-1, with D uncertain. Germline V gene data show CDR1 as ENHRY and CDR2 as SYGVKD. This CDR3 is 14 amino acids long. Trimming stripped 9 bases from V and 3 bases from J, with 17 bases between. CDR3 residues: CAIRATRVDTEAFF. CDR3 coding DNA: TGTGCCATAAGAGCAACGCGTGTGGACACTGAAGCTTTCTTT.

The rearrangement links TRBV15 to TRBJ2-3; D not resolved. The length of the CDR3 is 15 residues. V lost 1 base and J 2 bases, leaving 10 bases between the germline ends. Germline assignment: CDR1 LNHNV and CDR2 YYDKDF (reference sequence). The DNA of the CDR3 is TGTGCCACCAGCAGAGCGCGCACCTTCACAGATACGCAGTATTTT. Translating it yields CATSRARTFTDTQYF.

V gene TRBV10-3 combines with J gene TRBJ1-1; D might be TRBD1 (5 bases). Germline V lookup: CDR1 ENHRY, CDR2 SYGVKD. V was cut by 9 bases and J by 0 bases, with 14 bases left in between. The CDR3 runs 14 residues. The DNA of the CDR3 is TGTGCCATTAAAACAGGTCTGATGAACACTGAAGCTTTCTTT. This translates into CAIKTGLMNTEAFF.

This sequence joins TRBV28 and TRBJ1-2; 11 bases match TRBD1. Per the germline V gene, CDR1 is MDHEN and CDR2 is SYDVKM. Trimming took 5 bases from V and 4 from J; bases not matched to a gene: 9. CDR3 length equals 16 residues. The CDR3 DNA reads as TGTGCCAGCAGTCTACCTACCGGGACAGGGGGCTATGGCTACACCTTC. Translating gives CASSLPTGTGGYGYTF.

As to this clone: This specimen includes other DNA sequences encoding the same CDR3. The chain links TRBV5-1 to TRBJ2-5; D is perhaps TRBD1 (5 bases). Germline CDR1 is SGHRS and CDR2 is YFSETQ. V dropped 0 bases and J dropped 2 bases, with 8 bases sitting between them. There are 14 residues in the CDR3. The CDR3 nucleotides are TGCGCCAGCAGCTTGGCTCAGGGACAAGAGACCCAGTACTTC. Its protein is CASSLAQGQETQYF.

In DNA, the CDR3 is TGCGCCAGCAGCCAAGAGGAGGGAACCTTCTCCAATCAGCCCCAGCATTTT. Translation: CASSQEEGTFSNQPQHF. This sequence joins TRBV4-3 and TRBJ1-5; D uncertain. The germline V and J ends were trimmed by 0 bases and 3 bases, with 15 bases remaining between them. This CDR3 comprises 17 residues. Germline CDR1 is LGHNA and CDR2 is YSLEER.

In regard to this clone: This specimen includes other DNA sequences encoding the same CDR3. This chain links TRBV7-2 with TRBJ2-7; D tentatively fits TRBD1 or TRBD2 (5 bases each). Germline assignment: CDR1 SGHTA and CDR2 FQGNSA. Trimming took 0 bases from V and 2 from J, leaving 17 bases between them. The CDR3 extends over 17 amino acids. The CDR3 loop is CASSLAGTSGTAYEQYF. The CDR3 DNA reads TGTGCCAGCAGCTTAGCGGGAACGTCAGGGACCGCCTACGAGCAGTACTTC.

CDR3 region: CSVEESGQGYQETQYF. CDR3 coding DNA: TGCAGCGTTGAAGAATCCGGACAGGGGTACCAAGAGACCCAGTACTTC. The rearrangement links TRBV29-1 to TRBJ2-5; TRBD1 agrees at 9 bases. The CDR3 sequence is 16 residues long. Germline V gene data show CDR1 as SQVTM and CDR2 as ANQGSEA. V trimming: 0 bases; J trimming: 0 bases; junction bases outside the gene matches: 5.

V gene TRBV7-9 combines with J gene TRBJ1-3; 7 bases align to TRBD1. Per the germline V gene, CDR1 is SEHNR and CDR2 is FQNEAQ (reference sequence). The CDR3 contains 17 residues. After removal of 7 bases from V and 0 bases from J, the junction contained 12 bases not matched to a gene. CDR3 residues: CASIIHRDSSSGNTIYF. The CDR3 coding sequence is TGTGCCAGCATCATCCACCGGGACAGTAGCTCTGGAAACACCATATATTTT.

In this sample, this clone turned up once. This chain uses TRBV9 with TRBJ1-6, with TRBD1 matching 8 bases. The junction had 12 bases not matched to a gene; V was cut back by 0 bases and J by 4 bases. The CDR3 consists of 19 residues. Germline CDR1 reads SGDLS; CDR2 reads YYNGEE. CDR3 in amino acids: CASSVAPGGREGYNSPLHF. In nucleotides, the CDR3 is TGTGCCAGCAGCGTAGCCCCAGGGGGCAGGGAGGGATATAATTCACCCCTCCACTTT. The complete variable domain, with remaining parts taken from reference TRBV9 and TRBJ1-6, reads DSGVTQTPKHLITATGQRVTLRCSPRSGDLSVYWYQQSLDQGLQFLIQYYNGEERAKGNILERFSAQQFPDLHSELNLSSLELGDSALYFCASSVAPGGREGYNSPLHFGNGTRLTVT.

This sequence joins TRBV7-9 and TRBJ2-2; D gene uncertain. The V and J ends lost 1 base and 2 bases respectively, with 14 bases between them. Germline loops: CDR1 SEHNR, CDR2 FQNEAQ (reference sequence). The CDR3 spans 17 residues. The CDR3 loop is CASSLVSKRPNTGELFF. CDR3 nucleotide sequence: TGTGCCAGCAGCTTAGTTTCAAAGCGACCCAACACCGGGGAGCTGTTTTTT.

The chain couples TRBV20-1 to TRBJ2-1, with D hard to call. The V end was cut by 5 bases, the J end by 7 bases, with 9 bases between. The V gene's germline CDR1 is DFQATT and CDR2 SNEGSKA (reference sequence). This CDR3 region has 11 residues. CDR3 loop: CSAGVGNEQFF. CDR3 DNA: TGCAGTGCTGGGGTCGGGAATGAGCAGTTCTTC.

The chain combines TRBV2 with TRBJ1-6; D may be TRBD1 (6 bases). The CDR3 runs to 13 residues. Germline CDR1 reads SNHLY; CDR2 reads FYNNEI. V gave up 6 bases and J gave up 9 bases, with 12 bases separating them. The CDR3 sequence is CASSRNRASPLHF. CDR3 nucleotide sequence: TGTGCCAGCAGCAGAAACAGGGCTTCACCCCTCCACTTT.

This clone was detected once. The V and J genes are TRBV12-5 and TRBJ2-5, with D possibly matching TRBD1 (6 bases). The CDR3 is made up of 14 amino acids. Between the trimmed V and J ends, which lost 9 bases and 5 bases, there was a span of 19 bases. Germline CDR1 reads LGHNT; CDR2 reads FRNRAP. The CDR3 sequence: CASAKTTGIETQYF. CDR3 coding DNA: TGTGCTAGCGCTAAAACGACAGGTATCGAGACCCAGTACTTC. Supplemented by reference TRBV12-5 and TRBJ2-5, the full variable domain reads DARVTQTPRHKVTEMGQEVTMRCQPILGHNTVFWYRQTMMQGLELLAYFRNRAPLDDSGMPKDRFSAEMPDATLATLKIQPSEPRDSAVYFCASAKTTGIETQYFGPGTRLLVL.

The genes are TRBV5-4 and TRBJ2-5; TRBD2 aligns across 14 bases. Per the germline V gene, CDR1 is SGHNT and CDR2 is YYREEE (reference sequence). The CDR3 length is 14 residues. The V gene end was trimmed by 7 bases and the J gene end by 7 bases; junction bases not matched to a gene: 6. The CDR3 nucleotides are TGTGCCAGCCGACTAGCGGGGGGGCCAGGGACCCAGTACTTC. It is translated as CASRLAGGPGTQYF.

The CDR3 is CASSPPVGTGLTIYF. In DNA form, the CDR3 reads TGTGCCAGCTCACCACCCGTAGGGACAGGACTCACCATATATTTT. V and J are TRBV18 and TRBJ1-3, with TRBD1 matching over 8 bases. CDR1 and CDR2 (germline): KGHSH, LQKENI. The V segment lost 0 bases and the J segment 9 bases; nucleotides outside the gene matches: 7. The CDR3 has 15 amino acids.